The T cell receptor (beta chain) described here comes from a study of blood T cell repertoires in COVID-19. Across the whole study: The study drew acute and convalescent COVID-19 samples from the United States, Italy and Spain. PBMCs, B-cell-depleted T cells, or T cells were the source of the cDNA or gDNA that made up the material.

Per the authors' pipeline: Reference gene primer amplification yielded estimated nucleated cell counts. Some clones are missing from TCRdb's copy, which holds only in-frame ones; the method was immunoSEQ multiplex PCR. V, J and clone size were drawn from that table, and D and trimming were deduced from the DNA. The repertoire consists of approximately 170,000 clones, with 70% to 85% occurring once and the leading ten covering 6.5% to 7.5%. Seattle researchers signed up patients amid active infection and tracked them longitudinally. This CDR3 comprises 16 residues. Trimming shortened V by 2 bases and J by 0 bases, and 11 bases separated the two germline ends.

The source is a man older than 75 with COVID-19, enrolled during active disease. Sequencing input: peripheral blood. The V and J genes are TRBV23-1 and TRBJ1-3; D is unresolved. TRBV23-1 falls under the ORF class, with uncertain function. This CDR3 reads CASSQRRRSSGNTIYF. The CDR3 DNA sequence: TGCGCCAGCAGTCAACGTCGGAGGAGCTCTGGAAACACCATATATTTT.